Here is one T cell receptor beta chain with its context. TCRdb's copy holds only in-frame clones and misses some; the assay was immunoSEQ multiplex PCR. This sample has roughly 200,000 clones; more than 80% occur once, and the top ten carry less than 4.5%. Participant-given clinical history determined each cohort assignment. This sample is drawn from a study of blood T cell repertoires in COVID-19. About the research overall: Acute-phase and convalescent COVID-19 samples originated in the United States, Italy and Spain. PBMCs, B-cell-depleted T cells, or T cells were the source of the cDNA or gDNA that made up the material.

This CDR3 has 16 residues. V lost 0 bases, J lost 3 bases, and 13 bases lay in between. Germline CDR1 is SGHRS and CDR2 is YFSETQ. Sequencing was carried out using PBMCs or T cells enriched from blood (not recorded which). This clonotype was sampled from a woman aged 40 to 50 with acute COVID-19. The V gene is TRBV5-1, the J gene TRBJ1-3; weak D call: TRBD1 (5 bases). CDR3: CASSLGQNQLGNTIYF. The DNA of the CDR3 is TGCGCCAGCAGCTTGGGACAGAATCAACTTGGAAACACCATATATTTT.